The 28 T cell receptor beta chains reported below all come from one sample, sequenced in a study of T cells in women clearing cervical HPV infection. Only in-frame clones appear in the TCRdb table, and some are missing; sequencing was by immunoSEQ multiplex PCR. The sample table includes about 30,000 clones. Sequencing used blood buffy coat. The source of these receptors is a woman aged 18 to 75 with a cervical HPV16 infection that either progressed to CIN3+ or cleared (not recorded which).

With regard to this clone: The CDR3 end falls 3 residues outside the read, so it is completed with the germline J gene. The chain links TRBV4-2 to TRBJ2-7; the match to TRBD1 covers 8 bases. The CDR3 is made up of 16 amino acids. Germline V CDR1 and CDR2: LGHNA, YNFKEQ. Losses at the gene ends were 0 bases for V and 3 bases for J; bases not matched to a gene: 7. The CDR3 region is CASSQDLGTGIYEQYF. The CDR3 bases that were read are TGTGCCAGCAGCCAAGATCTTGGGACAGGAATCTACGAG.

With respect to this clone: The CDR3 end lies 3 residues beyond the end of the read and is filled in from the germline J gene. V is TRBV5-1 and J is TRBJ1-1; 7 bases line up with TRBD1. Germline V gene lookup returns CDR1 SGHRS and CDR2 YFSETQ. This CDR3 is 14 amino acids long. V gave up 5 bases and J gave up 0 bases; unmatched junction bases: 4. The CDR3 DNA, read in part, is TGCGCCAGCAGTTTAGACAGGGTGAACACTGAA. Translating gives CASSLDRVNTE. The full CDR3 protein reads CASSLDRVNTEAFF.

On this clone itself: Read data end 3 residues before the CDR3 end; the end is taken from the germline J gene. The chain employs TRBV18 and TRBJ1-5; no definite D call. There are 13 residues in the CDR3. Trimming cost V 1 base and J 5 bases, with 6 bases left between them. CDR1 and CDR2 from the germline V gene are KGHSH and LQKENI. CDR3 sequence: CASSPQRDQPQHF. The sequenced part of the CDR3 DNA is TGTGCCAGCTCACCACAACGGGATCAGCCC.

The DNA read from the CDR3 is TGCGCCAGCAGCTGGCCCCTCGGGGACAGGGTTTCCTACGAG. It is translated as CASSWPLGDRVSYE. The entire CDR3 protein is CASSWPLGDRVSYEQYF. This chain uses TRBV5-1 with TRBJ2-7, with TRBD1 identical over 9 bases. The read ends 3 residues before the CDR3 terminus; that terminus is restored from the germline J gene. Germline CDR1 SGHRS, CDR2 YFSETQ. The J segment lost 1 base and the V segment lost 3 bases, leaving 11 bases of the junction unmatched. CDR3 size: 17 residues.

As concerns this clone: The DNA ends 3 residues before the CDR3 does, and the rest of the CDR3 is filled in from the germline J gene. The chain is built from TRBV12-3 or TRBV12-4 and TRBJ1-2; D is perhaps TRBD1 (6 bases). This CDR3 spans 15 amino acids. V was trimmed by 2 bases and J by 2 bases, leaving 12 bases between them. The sequenced CDR3 bases are TGTGCCAGCAGTTTATGGGAGGGGGACAACTATGGC. Its protein product is CASSLWEGDNYG. From start to end, the CDR3 is CASSLWEGDNYGYTF.

In the case of this clone: From the germline J gene comes the end of the CDR3, since the read stops 3 residues before it. This sequence joins TRBV20-1 and TRBJ1-2, with TRBD1 matching 8 bases. V shed 7 bases, J shed 2 bases, and the junction held 3 bases outside the gene matches. CDR3 length: 12 residues. The germline CDR1 and CDR2 sequences are DFQATT and SNEGSKA (reference sequence). The sequenced CDR3 bases are TGCAGTGGAGCAGGGGGCAACTATGGC. Protein: CSGAGGNYG. The whole CDR3 sequence reads CSGAGGNYGYTF.

As for this clone: The read ends 3 residues before the CDR3 terminus; that terminus is restored from the germline J gene. This chain connects TRBV28 to TRBJ2-6; D uncertain. The CDR3 runs to 17 residues. The germline gives CDR1 MDHEN, CDR2 SYDVKM. Trimming shortened V by 3 bases and J by 0 bases, and 12 bases separated the two germline ends. The part of the CDR3 DNA that was read is TGTGCCAGCAGTTTCGTAAGGGTGAGCTCTGGGGCCAACGTC. Residues: CASSFVRVSSGANV. The whole CDR3 protein reads CASSFVRVSSGANVLTF.

A word on this clone: The read stops 3 residues short of the end of the CDR3; the missing end is completed from the germline J gene. The chain uses TRBV7-9 and TRBJ2-2; 9 nucleotides agree with TRBD1. Germline V CDR1 and CDR2: SEHNR, FQNEAQ (reference sequence). Unmatched junction bases numbered 4, after V lost 8 bases and J lost 6 bases. This CDR3 comprises 13 residues. CDR3 loop: CASGGQGPGELFF. The DNA read from the CDR3 is TGTGCCAGCGGGGGACAGGGACCCGGGGAG.

Comment on this clone: The read finishes 3 residues shy of the CDR3 end, and the germline J gene is used to complete it. V gene TRBV5-1 combines with J gene TRBJ2-1, with D perhaps matching TRBD1 (5 bases). This CDR3 comprises 15 residues. V was clipped by 1 base and J by 7 bases, with 15 bases between them. Germline V gives CDR1 SGHRS, CDR2 YFSETQ. The CDR3 region is CASSLTGQGTNEQFF. The CDR3 DNA, read in part, is TGCGCCAGCAGCTTGACGGGCCAGGGAACTAATGAG.

Turning to this clone: The read falls 3 residues short of the CDR3 end, and the missing part is taken from the germline J gene. V and J are TRBV19 and TRBJ2-1, with TRBD2 identical over 12 bases. CDR3 length: 16 residues. The junction had 7 bases not matched to a gene; V was cut back by 4 bases and J by 6 bases. Per the germline V gene, CDR1 is LNHDA and CDR2 is SQIVND (reference sequence). Incomplete CDR3 DNA: TGTGCCAGTAGTAGGAGACTAGCGGGGGAGGGCAATGAG. Amino acid sequence: CASSRRLAGEGNE. The CDR3 in full is CASSRRLAGEGNEQFF.

As for this clone: The read gets to within 3 residues of the CDR3 end, and the germline J gene fills in the rest. The chain has TRBV19 and TRBJ1-6; TRBD1 matches at 7 bases. The J segment lost 4 bases and the V segment lost 6 bases, leaving 3 bases of the junction unmatched. The germline CDR1 and CDR2 sequences are LNHDA and SQIVND (reference sequence). This CDR3 is built from 14 residues. The DNA read from the CDR3 is TGTGCCAGTAGATCGGGACAGTATAATTCACCC. Its protein is CASRSGQYNSP. The CDR3 reads in full as CASRSGQYNSPLHF. Full variable domain (remainder filled in from reference TRBV19 and TRBJ1-6): DGGITQSPKYLFRKEGQNVTLSCEQNLNHDAMYWYRQDPGQGLRLIYYSQIVNDFQKGDIAEGYSVSREKKESFPLTVTSAQKNPTAFYLCASRSGQYNSPLHFGNGTRLTVT.

Comments on this clone: Sequencing ends 3 residues short of the CDR3 end; the germline J gene provides the rest. The chain has TRBV7-3 and TRBJ2-5; D possibly corresponds to TRBD1 (6 bases). Deletions cut 4 bases from V and 5 bases from J, with 14 bases between. Per the germline V gene, CDR1 is SGHTA and CDR2 is FQGTGA. CDR3 size: 14 residues. The CDR3 bases that were read are TGTGCCAGCAGCTCCAACAGGGAAGGGGAGACC. Translating gives CASSSNREGET. The full CDR3 is CASSSNREGETQYF.

A remark on this clone: The read gets to within 3 residues of the CDR3 end, and the germline J gene fills in the rest. The chain couples TRBV5-1 to TRBJ2-5; 7 bases are a match to TRBD2. The CDR3 runs to 15 residues. The junction had 4 bases not matched to a gene; V was cut back by 0 bases and J by 2 bases. Germline V gene lookup returns CDR1 SGHRS and CDR2 YFSETQ. This CDR3 is CASSLGGSGQETQYF. The CDR3 bases that were read are TGCGCCAGCAGCTTGGGAGGTAGCGGGCAAGAGACC. The variable domain in full, completed from reference TRBV5-1 and TRBJ2-5, reads KAGVTQTPRYLIKTRGQQVTLSCSPISGHRSVSWYQQTPGQGLQFLFEYFSETQRNKGNFPGRFSGRQFSNSRSEMNVSTLELGDSALYLCASSLGGSGQETQYFGPGTRLLVL.

The DNA read from the CDR3 is TGTGCCAGCAGCCAACGGACAGGGATTAGCAATCAGCCC. It translates to CASSQRTGISNQP. The complete CDR3 reads CASSQRTGISNQPQHF. The chain links TRBV4-2 to TRBJ1-5, with TRBD1 matching over 8 bases. The CDR3 extends 3 residues past the end of the read, so its final part is completed from the germline J gene. Unmatched junction bases numbered 3, after V lost 2 bases and J lost 0 bases. The germline V gene encodes CDR1 LGHNA and CDR2 YNFKEQ. The CDR3 has 16 residues.

To note about this clone: The read ends 3 residues shy of where the CDR3 ends; the end is completed using the germline J gene. This chain uses TRBV5-1 with TRBJ2-3, with D perhaps TRBD1 (5 bases). V lost 1 base and J lost 1, with 19 bases in between. CDR1 is SGHRS and CDR2 is YFSETQ in the germline V gene. This CDR3 is 18 amino acids long. The CDR3 spells CASSLLYRGVRGTDTQYF. Incomplete CDR3 DNA: TGCGCCAGCAGCTTGTTATATAGGGGCGTACGAGGCACAGATACG. Filled out from reference TRBV5-1 and TRBJ2-3, the complete variable domain reads KAGVTQTPRYLIKTRGQQVTLSCSPISGHRSVSWYQQTPGQGLQFLFEYFSETQRNKGNFPGRFSGRQFSNSRSEMNVSTLELGDSALYLCASSLLYRGVRGTDTQYFGPGTRLTVL.

This chain's CDR3 is CASSEGTATYEQYF. The sequenced part of the CDR3 DNA is TGCGCCAGCAGTGAAGGGACAGCTACCTACGAG. The chain recombines TRBV10-1 with TRBJ2-7; 7 positions agree with TRBD1. Coverage ceases 3 residues before the CDR3 finishes, and the germline J gene fills in the end. From germline, CDR1 is WNHNN and CDR2 SYGVQD (reference sequence). There are 14 residues in the CDR3. The trim removed 3 bases at V and 2 bases at J, leaving 4 bases unmatched.

A remark on this clone: The read falls 3 residues short of the CDR3 end, and the missing part is taken from the germline J gene. This chain links TRBV19 with TRBJ2-7, with TRBD1 identical over 11 bases. CDR1 and CDR2 (germline): LNHDA, SQIVND (reference sequence). V gave up 5 bases and J gave up 6 bases; unmatched junction bases: 6. This CDR3 has 14 residues. The CDR3 sequence is CASSPGTGGIEQYF. The part of the CDR3 DNA that was read is TGTGCCAGTAGTCCCGGGACAGGGGGGATCGAG. Supplemented by reference TRBV19 and TRBJ2-7, the full variable domain reads DGGITQSPKYLFRKEGQNVTLSCEQNLNHDAMYWYRQDPGQGLRLIYYSQIVNDFQKGDIAEGYSVSREKKESFPLTVTSAQKNPTAFYLCASSPGTGGIEQYFGPGTRLTVT.

Turning to this clone: The DNA ends 3 residues before the CDR3 does, and the rest of the CDR3 is filled in from the germline J gene. The rearrangement joins TRBV6-1 to TRBJ2-5, with 9 bases aligning to TRBD2. The germline CDR1 and CDR2 sequences are MNHNS and SASEGT. The J segment lost 4 bases and the V segment lost 2 bases, leaving 5 bases of the junction unmatched. The length of the CDR3 is 15 residues. Partial CDR3 DNA: TGTGCCAGCAGTGAAACAGCGGGGGGCCCAGAGACC. It translates to CASSETAGGPET. The CDR3 in its entirety is CASSETAGGPETQYF.

The CDR3 is CSAFYISGQVNYGYTF. The covered CDR3 bases are TGCAGTGCTTTTTATATTTCGGGACAGGTCAACTATGGC. This sequence joins TRBV20-1 and TRBJ1-2; 8 positions agree with TRBD1. The CDR3 end lies 3 residues beyond the end of the read and is filled in from the germline J gene. CDR1 is DFQATT, CDR2 SNEGSKA, per germline (reference sequence). CDR3 length: 16 residues. V trimming: 5 bases; J trimming: 2 bases; junction bases outside the gene matches: 13.

Notes on this clone: The CDR3 extends 3 residues past the end of the read, so its final part is completed from the germline J gene. The chain employs TRBV6-2 or TRBV6-3 and TRBJ1-2; 9 nucleotides align to TRBD1. The CDR3 is made up of 15 amino acids. V lost 1 base and J lost 5; bases outside the gene matches: 5. Germline V gives CDR1 MNHEY, CDR2 SVGEGT. The chain's CDR3 is CASSYWDRVGYGYTF. Partial CDR3 DNA: TGTGCCAGCAGTTACTGGGACAGGGTAGGGTATGGC.

Concerning this clone itself: Sequencing ends 3 residues short of the CDR3 end; the germline J gene provides the rest. The chain combines TRBV5-4 with TRBJ2-1; 9 bases are a match to TRBD2. CDR3 length: 16 amino acids. CDR1 and CDR2 from the germline V gene are SGHNT and YYREEE (reference sequence). V lost 6 bases and J lost 5; bases outside the gene matches: 12. CDR3 sequence reads: CASTKTGTSPHNEQFF. Partial CDR3 DNA: TGTGCCAGCACCAAGACCGGGACTAGCCCCCACAATGAG.

As for this clone: From the germline J gene comes the end of the CDR3, since the read stops 3 residues before it. The gene calls are TRBV30 and TRBJ1-5, with a tentative D call TRBD1 (5 bases). Germline V gene data show CDR1 as GTSNPN and CDR2 as SVGIG (reference sequence). V lost 2 bases, J lost 0 bases, and 11 bases lay in between. The length of the CDR3 is 15 residues. This CDR3 reads CAWSSGGGSNQPQHF. Partial CDR3 DNA: TGTGCCTGGAGTAGTGGGGGGGGTAGCAATCAGCCC.

Comments on this clone: The CDR3 extends 3 residues past the end of the read, so its final part is completed from the germline J gene. This sample includes further DNA sequences coding for the same CDR3. The genes are TRBV7-3 and TRBJ2-1; weak D call: TRBD2 (5 bases). Per the germline V gene, CDR1 is SGHTA and CDR2 is FQGTGA. The CDR3 totals 13 residues. Between the trimmed V and J ends, which lost 2 bases and 6 bases, there was a span of 8 bases. The CDR3 spells CASSLGLGNEQFF. The CDR3 DNA, read in part, is TGTGCCAGCAGCTTAGGACTCGGCAATGAG.

CDR3: CSARPIATTGLSGNTIYF. The sequenced CDR3 bases are TGCAGTGCTAGACCCATTGCAACTACAGGCCTGTCTGGAAACACC. The rearrangement links TRBV20-1 to TRBJ1-3; D is perhaps TRBD1 (5 bases). The read ends 3 residues before the CDR3 terminus; that terminus is restored from the germline J gene. CDR1 is DFQATT and CDR2 is SNEGSKA in the germline V gene (reference sequence). Trimming took off 2 bases at V and 1 base at J, with 21 bases between the two ends. CDR3 size: 18 residues.

As concerns this clone: The sequenced fragment ends 3 residues before the CDR3 boundary, so the rest is inferred from the germline J gene. The V and J genes are TRBV30 and TRBJ2-2; TRBD1 might be the D (6 bases). This CDR3 region has 16 residues. Germline V gene sequence: CDR1 GTSNPN, CDR2 SVGIG (reference sequence). V was cut by 5 bases and J by 0 bases, with 16 bases left in between. CDR3 protein: CAWAPLGAANTGELFF. The CDR3 DNA, read in part, is TGTGCCTGGGCCCCCTTGGGGGCAGCGAACACCGGGGAG. Full variable domain (remainder filled in from reference TRBV30 and TRBJ2-2): SQTIHQWPATLVQPVGSPLSLECTVEGTSNPNLYWYRQAAGRGLQLLFYSVGIGQISSEVPQNLSASRPQDRQFILSSKKLLLSDSGFYLCAWAPLGAANTGELFFGEGSRLTVL.

Worth noting for this clone: Read sequence stops 3 residues before the CDR3 end, and the germline J gene provides the missing end. V and J are TRBV10-2 and TRBJ2-7; D is possibly TRBD2 (5 bases). The germline CDR1 and CDR2 sequences are WSHSY and SAAADI. CDR3 length equals 16 residues. V was clipped by 7 bases and J by 3 bases, with 22 bases between them. The CDR3 bases that were read are TGCGCCAGCACCCCTTCCTCCCCGGACTCAGGCTACGAG. Its protein is CASTPSSPDSGYE. The CDR3, in full, reads CASTPSSPDSGYEQYF.

On this clone itself: The read ends 3 residues early relative to the CDR3; the germline J gene fills the gap. This sequence joins TRBV7-2 and TRBJ2-1, with a tentative D call TRBD1 (6 bases). Trimming shortened V by 3 bases and J by 9 bases, and 9 bases separated the two germline ends. This CDR3 comprises 12 residues. Germline CDR1 and CDR2: SGHTA and FQGNSA. This CDR3 is CASSFTGIEQFF. The CDR3 bases that were read are TGTGCCAGCAGCTTTACAGGGATTGAG. The full variable domain, its missing parts supplied by reference TRBV7-2 and TRBJ2-1, is GAGVSQSPSNKVTEKGKDVELRCDPISGHTALYWYRQSLGQGLEFLIYFQGNSAPDKSGLPSDRFSAERTGGSVSTLTIQRTQQEDSAVYLCASSFTGIEQFFGPGTRLTVL.

Details on this clone: The read ends 3 residues before the CDR3 terminus; that terminus is restored from the germline J gene. The chain combines TRBV19 with TRBJ1-1, with D unclear. Trimming stripped 7 bases from V and 1 base from J, with 13 bases between. This CDR3 region has 14 residues. Germline assignment: CDR1 LNHDA and CDR2 SQIVND (reference sequence). CDR3 DNA, as far as it was read: TGTGCCAGTACTCCCCCCCGGGGGAACACTGAA. This gives the protein CASTPPRGNTE. The CDR3, in full, reads CASTPPRGNTEAFF.